Listed here are 30 T cell receptor beta chains from one sample, sequenced in a study of T cells in Graves' hyperthyroidism and ophthalmopathy. Amplification targeted TCR beta CDR3 regions from RNA transcripts. When the TCR CDR3 underwent first-round RT-PCR, the HTBI primer set was used. TCRdb re-analysed the multiplex PCR reads in MiXCR, keeping a single row per CDR3 protein. This table has a few hundred thousand distinct CDR3 sequences, 40% to 55% appearing once. Sequenced: peripheral blood or thyroid tissue (not recorded which). The receptors derive from a woman aged 18 to 35 with Graves' hyperthyroidism.

The CDR3 DNA follows: TGCGCCAGCAGCTTGGCCGGGCAGGATAATGAAAAACTGTTTTTT. Residues: CASSLAGQDNEKLFF. V is TRBV5-1 and J is TRBJ1-4; D is ambiguous. Trimming pared 0 bases from V and 4 bases from J, leaving 10 bases between. The CDR3 is 15 amino acids. Germline V CDR1 and CDR2: SGHRS, YFSETQ.

The CDR3: CASSYSRHPEAFF. The CDR3 nucleotides read TGTGCCAGCAGTTACTCGAGGCACCCTGAAGCTTTCTTT. The chain combines TRBV2 with TRBJ1-1; D call uncertain. Looked up from germline, CDR1 is SNHLY and CDR2 is FYNNEI. The CDR3 loop spans 13 amino acids. Trimming removed 5 bases from V and 6 bases from J, with 13 bases in between.

This clonotype showed up just once. The junction departs from the called germline gene at one end, perhaps through a read error. The CDR3 nucleotides read TGTGCCAGCCAAGCGGGAGGGGACTACGAACAGTACTTC. Translated, it gives CASQAGGDYEQYF. V gene TRBV25-1 combines with J gene TRBJ2-7; 10 bases fit TRBD2. The CDR3 is 13 residues long. Germline V gene data show CDR1 as MGHDK and CDR2 as SYGVNS.

This clonotype was counted a few times. The chain links TRBV15 to TRBJ2-6; 7 bases are shared with TRBD1. Germline V gene data show CDR1 as LNHNV and CDR2 as YYDKDF (reference sequence). Unmatched junction bases numbered 6, after V lost 7 bases and J lost 0 bases. The CDR3 is 16 residues long. CDR3 in amino acids: CATTGQVLSGANVLTF. CDR3 sequence (DNA): TGTGCCACCACCGGACAGGTCCTCTCTGGGGCCAACGTCCTGACTTTC.

This clonotype was observed a handful of times. The rearrangement links TRBV12-3 or TRBV12-4 to TRBJ1-2; 9 bases match TRBD1. The V and J ends lost 5 bases and 4 bases, in that order; junction bases with no gene match: 11. The CDR3 length is 16 residues. The CDR3 DNA sequence: TGTGCCAGCAGTACCCTTGGACAGGGGAGTGGCTATGGCTACACCTTC. It is translated as CASSTLGQGSGYGYTF.

The rearrangement uses TRBV10-2 and TRBJ1-1, with 8 bases identical to TRBD1. Trimming took 0 bases from V and 2 from J; bases not matched to a gene: 8. CDR1 WSHSY and CDR2 SAAADI come from the germline V gene. This CDR3 is 17 amino acids long. The CDR3 coding sequence is TGCGCCAGCAGTGAGTCAGGCACAGGACAGGGTAACACTGAAGCTTTCTTT. Translated: CASSESGTGQGNTEAFF.

This chain joins TRBV9 and TRBJ1-1; possibly TRBD1 for D (5 bases). The V and J ends lost 7 bases and 0 bases respectively, with 10 bases between them. The CDR3 spans 13 residues. Germline CDR1 SGDLS, CDR2 YYNGEE. The chain's CDR3 is CASEGWVNTEAFF. The CDR3 nucleotides are TGTGCCAGCGAGGGGTGGGTGAACACTGAAGCTTTCTTT.

This clonotype occurred many times. V is TRBV2 and J is TRBJ1-5; 10 nucleotides agree with TRBD1. The germline V gene has CDR1 SNHLY and CDR2 FYNNEI. Trimming cost V 6 bases and J 4 bases; bases outside gene matches: 0. The CDR3 length is 13 residues. CDR3 DNA sequence: TGTGCCAGCAGGGGACAGGGGAATCAGCCCCAGCATTTT. It translates to CASRGQGNQPQHF.

This clonotype was seen many times. V is TRBV29-1 and J is TRBJ1-2, with D possibly TRBD1 on 5 matching bases. Looked up from germline, CDR1 is SQVTM and CDR2 is ANQGSEA. Trimming pared 6 bases from V and 5 bases from J, leaving 16 bases between. CDR3 size: 13 residues. CDR3 loop: CSVETREGYGYTF. In DNA, the CDR3 is TGCAGCGTAGAGACCAGGGAGGGTTATGGCTACACCTTC.

This chain joins TRBV9 and TRBJ2-7; no definite D call. CDR1 is SGDLS, CDR2 YYNGEE, per germline. The length of the CDR3 is 13 residues. The V and J ends lost 0 bases and 4 bases respectively, with 8 bases between them. The DNA for the CDR3 is TGTGCCAGCAGCGTAGGTGATAGGTACGAGCAGTACTTC. It translates to CASSVGDRYEQYF.

V and J are TRBV7-6 and TRBJ1-3; 8 nucleotides agree with TRBD1. Germline V gene lookup returns CDR1 SGHVS and CDR2 FNYEAQ. With V trimmed by 5 bases and J by 0 bases, 12 bases remained unmatched. This CDR3 is built from 18 residues. CDR3 sequence reads: CASSVTPGQALSGNTIYF. The CDR3 DNA sequence: TGTGCCAGCAGCGTGACCCCGGGACAGGCGCTCTCTGGAAACACCATATATTTT.

The chain couples TRBV29-1 to TRBJ1-1, with 11 bases fitting TRBD1. CDR1 and CDR2 from the germline V gene are SQVTM and ANQGSEA. The length of the CDR3 is 15 residues. The DNA of the CDR3 is TGCACCTCCGAAGGGGACAGGGGGGGATGGACTGAAGCTTTCTTT. Its translation is CTSEGDRGGWTEAFF.

This chain links TRBV24-1 with TRBJ1-2; D is undetermined. Germline V lookup: CDR1 KGHDR, CDR2 SFDVKD. Trimming removed 11 bases from V and 2 bases from J, with 17 bases in between. There are 14 residues in the CDR3. The CDR3 bases are TGTGCCAGCTCACCCCGGGCTGAGAACTATGGCTACACCTTC. Translation gives CASSPRAENYGYTF.

This sequence joins TRBV19 and TRBJ2-5; 9 positions agree with TRBD2. Germline V CDR1 and CDR2: LNHDA, SQIVND (reference sequence). V shed 3 bases, J shed 2 bases, and the junction held 1 base outside the gene matches. This CDR3 region has 14 residues. The CDR3 DNA sequence: TGTGCCAGTAGTATGCTAGCGGGACAAGAGACCCAGTACTTC. Translating gives CASSMLAGQETQYF.

This clonotype was seen a few times. The rearrangement joins TRBV12-3 or TRBV12-4 to TRBJ1-2; D might be TRBD1 (5 bases). The length of the CDR3 is 15 residues. Trimming took 7 bases from V and 2 from J, leaving 17 bases between them. The CDR3 sequence: CASTMAGGVNYGYTF. CDR3 in DNA: TGTGCCAGCACCATGGCGGGGGGGGTAAACTATGGCTACACCTTC.

The chain is built from TRBV12-3 or TRBV12-4 and TRBJ1-4, with D tentatively TRBD1 (5 bases). The CDR3 sequence is 14 residues long. V lost 5 bases, J lost 7 bases, and 14 bases lay in between. CDR3 DNA sequence: TGTGCCAGCAGTCCGGGACGGGGAAGTGAAAAACTGTTTTTT. Its translation: CASSPGRGSEKLFF.

This clonotype was counted once. This may be a read error, as it is one base from a much larger clone. This chain connects TRBV14 to TRBJ1-2, with D possibly being TRBD1 (5 bases). CDR3 length: 14 residues. CDR1 and CDR2 from the germline V gene are SGHDN and FVKESK. The CDR3 sequence is CASSHRDRVYGDTF. CDR3 DNA sequence: TGTGCCAGCAGCCACCGGGACCGTGTCTATGGCGACACCTTC. Based on the CDR3 plus reference TRBV14 and TRBJ1-2, the full variable domain is EAGVTQFPSHSVIEKGQTVTLRCDPISGHDNLYWYRRVMGKEIKFLLHFVKESKQDESGMPNNRFLAERTGGTYSTLKVQPAELEDSGVYFCASSHRDRVYGDTFGSGTRLTVV.

The CDR3 DNA sequence: TGCAGCGGAATTCTTGGACCATACGAGCAGTACTTC. Its protein product is CSGILGPYEQYF. V and J are TRBV29-1 and TRBJ2-7; D not resolved. CDR3 length: 12 residues. V lost 7 bases and J lost 4, with 14 bases in between. Germline-derived CDR1 and CDR2 are SQVTM and ANQGSEA.

This clonotype has just one count. V gene TRBV25-1 combines with J gene TRBJ1-4; 7 bases map to TRBD1. This CDR3 is 15 amino acids long. CDR1 and CDR2 (germline): MGHDK, SYGVNS. CDR3 in DNA: TGTGCTAGAGATTGGGTCAGGGGGACTAATGAAAAACTGTTTTTT. Its protein product is CARDWVRGTNEKLFF.

This clonotype has just one count. This may be a read error: a much more frequent sequence differs by one nucleotide. The chain couples TRBV7-2 to TRBJ2-5, with a possible D match to TRBD1 (6 bases). The CDR3 has 13 amino acids. CDR1 is SGHTA and CDR2 is FQGNSA in the germline V gene. CDR3 DNA sequence: TGTGCCAGCTCCCCCTGGGGACAAGAGGCCCAGTACTTC. It codes for CASSPWGQEAQYF.

This clonotype was seen a few times. The chain carries TRBV7-9 and TRBJ2-7; D possibly uses TRBD1 or TRBD2 (7 bases each). V gave up 5 bases and J gave up 3 bases, with 20 bases separating them. The CDR3 runs 16 residues. Germline CDR1 SEHNR, CDR2 FQNEAQ (reference sequence). The chain's CDR3 is CASSQGVGQRGYEQYF. CDR3 DNA sequence: TGTGCCAGCAGCCAGGGGGTTGGTCAGCGGGGCTACGAGCAGTACTTC.

In this sample, this clonotype turned up a few times. This chain joins TRBV29-1 and TRBJ2-2, with no clear D. The germline V gene has CDR1 SQVTM and CDR2 ANQGSEA. V lost 0 bases to trimming and J lost 1 base, with 6 bases between them. The CDR3 spans 14 residues. The CDR3 coding sequence is TGCAGCGTTGAAGACACCGGGAACACCGGGGAGCTGTTTTTT. Protein product: CSVEDTGNTGELFF.

This clonotype was counted at least ten times. The chain recombines TRBV7-9 with TRBJ2-7, with a weak D call TRBD1 (5 bases). The CDR3 loop spans 13 amino acids. Germline values: CDR1 SEHNR, CDR2 FQNEAQ (reference sequence). V was clipped by 2 bases and J by 6 bases, with 11 bases between them. The CDR3 spells CASSLSGPGEQYF. CDR3 DNA sequence: TGTGCCAGCAGCTTATCAGGGCCGGGCGAGCAGTACTTC. The full variable domain, completed using reference TRBV7-9 and TRBJ2-7, is DTGVSQNPRHKITKRGQNVTFRCDPISEHNRLYWYRQTLGQGPEFLTYFQNEAQLEKSRLLSDRFSAERPKGSFSTLEIQRTEQGDSAMYLCASSLSGPGEQYFGPGTRLTVT.

Details on this clonotype: This CDR3 fails to terminate in the conserved phenylalanine or tryptophan, so it likely reflects a read error. No DNA is shown, since the ends of the CDR3 on it are uncertain; the CDR3 is the one TCRdb lists. J is TRBJ2-2 and V is TRBV11-2. Germline lookup yields CDR1 SGHAT and CDR2 FQNNGV. The CDR3 comprises 16 residues, both ends counted. This CDR3 is CASSFFSRKNTGELFA.

This clonotype was detected a few times. For the CDR3, the DNA is TGTGCCAGCAGCTTATCCGGAGGGACAGAAGATGGCTACACCTTC. Amino acids: CASSLSGGTEDGYTF. The chain couples TRBV7-9 to TRBJ1-2; 7 bases match TRBD1. The CDR3 is 15 residues long. Per germline, CDR1 SEHNR and CDR2 FQNEAQ (reference sequence). The trim removed 2 bases at V and 6 bases at J, leaving 9 bases unmatched.

Details on this clonotype: One junction end does not reproduce the germline sequence, and a read error may be involved. V gene TRBV9 combines with J gene TRBJ1-4; no clear D gene. This CDR3 contains 11 residues. Germline CDR1 is SGDLS and CDR2 is YYNGEE. The CDR3 loop reads CASSVDGRLLF. DNA for the CDR3: TGTGCCAGCAGCGTAGACGGAAGACTGCTTTTT.

This clonotype has only a few counts. The V call is TRBV7-9, the J call TRBJ2-7, with D perhaps given as TRBD1 or TRBD2 (6 bases each). This CDR3 comprises 15 residues. Trimming took 5 bases from V and 2 from J, leaving 16 bases between them. Germline CDR1 and CDR2: SEHNR and FQNEAQ (reference sequence). In DNA, the CDR3 is TGTGCCAGCAGCCAAGAACCGGGGGCTACCTACGAGCAGTACTTC. Amino acid sequence: CASSQEPGATYEQYF.

The chain is built from TRBV25-1 and TRBJ1-2; D is uncertain. The germline gives CDR1 MGHDK, CDR2 SYGVNS. V was pared by 1 base and J by 8 bases, with 14 bases between. There are 14 residues in the CDR3. The CDR3 sequence: CASSESGGLHGYTF. CDR3 coding DNA: TGTGCCAGCAGTGAATCAGGAGGGCTTCACGGCTACACCTTC.

This clonotype was recorded at least ten times. The chain has TRBV5-6 and TRBJ1-2; D remains ambiguous. Trimming removed 0 bases at V and 10 bases at J, with 7 bases between. CDR1 SGHDT and CDR2 YYEEEE come from the germline V gene. The CDR3 spans 11 residues. CDR3 nucleotides: TGTGCCAGCAGCTTGGTCGGAGACTACACCTTC. The encoded protein is CASSLVGDYTF.

The chain links TRBV25-1 to TRBJ1-2, with D possibly being TRBD1 (6 bases). V gave up 6 bases and J gave up 1 base, with 18 bases separating them. Germline V lookup: CDR1 MGHDK, CDR2 SYGVNS. This CDR3 has 16 amino acids. The CDR3 protein is CASRRLGQTINYGYTF. For the CDR3, the DNA is TGTGCCAGCAGGCGACTTGGACAGACTATTAACTATGGCTACACCTTC.